The T cell receptor beta chain under discussion was sequenced for a study of blood T cell repertoires in COVID-19. Study-wide context: There were acute and convalescent COVID-19 samples, and they came from the United States, Italy and Spain. T cells, B-cell-depleted T cells, or PBMCs supplied cDNA or gDNA.

On this clone itself: One junction end disagrees with the germline gene, perhaps due to a read error.

In the source study's methods: Amplification of reference gene primers was used by the study to estimate nucleated cell counts. Profiling relied on immunoSEQ multiplex PCR, and the TCRdb table lists in-frame clones only, not all of them. That table supplies the V and J calls and clone size; D and trimming were determined from the DNA. Of about 220,000 clones listed, around 84% are singletons. Germline CDR1 LNHDA, CDR2 SQIVND (reference sequence). The CDR3 is 14 amino acids. The V call is TRBV19, the J call TRBJ2-7, with D perhaps matching TRBD1 (6 bases). The sample was peripheral blood. This sequence was found in a man in his forties who had recovered from COVID-19. CDR3 sequence reads: CASSIDSQGSSPSF. CDR3 sequence (DNA): TGTGCCAGTAGTATAGATTCGCAGGGGTCCTCCCCGAGTTTC.